The rows below give T cell receptor beta chains drawn from one sample of a study of cytomegalovirus exposure and HLA in healthy donors. The assay was immunoSEQ multiplex PCR, and TCRdb's table has in-frame clones only and misses some. This sample carries about 77,000 clones, roughly 76% of them seen once, and the ten largest clones take 7% to 8.5%. The specimen was PBMCs. The receptors stem from a woman in her forties in good health and CMV-seronegative. Both conserved end residues are part of each CDR3. D genes are given only for firm matches. Clone size is given for some rows only: seen once, a few or many times, or a class if the clone is expanded.

J | V | D | size | DNA | CDR3
TRBJ2-3 | TRBV27 | TRBD2 | - | TGTGCCAGCAGCCCGAGGGAAGGGAGGGCGTCGCGGCCTAGCGTAGATACGCAGTATTTT | CASSPREGRASRPSVDTQYF
TRBJ2-3 | TRBV27 | TRBD2 | once | TGTGCCAGCAGTACCCCAAGCGGGAGGGCGGGGGATACGCAGTATTTT | CASSTPSGRAGDTQYF
TRBJ2-6 | TRBV28 | - | - | TGTGCCAGCAGTTTAGTAGTCCCTCGGGTCCTGACTTTC | CASSLVVPRVLTF
TRBJ2-5 | TRBV11-2 | TRBD2 | - | TGTGCCAGCAGCTTAGCGGGACTAGCGGGAGACGAGACCCAGTACTTC | CASSLAGLAGDETQYF
TRBJ2-7 | TRBV29-1 | - | few | TGCAGCGTTGAAGTGTTAGGAGGGGACGCATACGAGCAGTACTTC | CSVEVLGGDAYEQYF
TRBJ1-5 | TRBV7-8 | - | once | TGTGCCAGCAGCCCCAGGTTCGGTAGCAATCAGCCCCAGCATTTT | CASSPRFGSNQPQHF
TRBJ1-1 | TRBV4-1 | - | - | TGCGCCAGCAGCCAAGAGGCGTCAGGGAACACTGAAGCTTTCTTT | CASSQEASGNTEAFF
TRBJ2-3 | TRBV6-4 | TRBD1 | few | TGTGCCAGCAGTGCCGGGACAGGGGGCCCAGATACGCAGTATTTT | CASSAGTGGPDTQYF
TRBJ2-2 | TRBV18 | - | - | TGTGCCAGCTCACCCTCCGGGGAATACACCGGGGAGCTGTTTTTT | CASSPSGEYTGELFF
TRBJ2-7 | TRBV5-4 | - | - | TGTGCCAGCAGCTTGCAAATGGGCCCTACCCGCGAGCAGTACTTC | CASSLQMGPTREQYF
TRBJ1-1 | TRBV6-1 | - | - | TGTGCCAGCAGTACAGGGATGAACACTGAAGCTTTCTTT | CASSTGMNTEAFF
TRBJ1-1 | TRBV6-6 | TRBD1 | - | TGTGCCAGCAGTTTCCTCGGACAGGGAGACACTGAAGCTTTCTTT | CASSFLGQGDTEAFF
TRBJ2-1 | TRBV6-1 | - | - | TGTGCCAGCAGTGAACGGACTACCCACTCCTACAATGAGCAGTTCTTC | CASSERTTHSYNEQFF
TRBJ2-1 | TRBV18 | TRBD2 | - | TGTGCCAGCTCACCACTGAGGACTAGCGGGAGTTGGGGCCTCACCAATGAGCAGTTCTTC | CASSPLRTSGSWGLTNEQFF
TRBJ2-2 | TRBV29-1 | - | - | TGCAGCGCAATCGACGCTTTAGACAGGTCCACCGGGGAGCTGTTTTTT | CSAIDALDRSTGELFF
TRBJ1-1 | TRBV5-4 | - | - | TGTGCCAGCAGCTTGGTAACTGCGGCGGCGGGCACTGAAGCTTTCTTT | CASSLVTAAAGTEAFF
TRBJ1-1 | TRBV29-1 | TRBD1 | few | TGCAGCGCCTATAAGGGACAGGGAGAGGTGAGCACTGAAGCTTTCTTT | CSAYKGQGEVSTEAFF